The 17 T cell receptor beta chains reported below all come from one sample, sequenced in a study of cytomegalovirus exposure and HLA in healthy donors. PCR employed 60 Vbeta and 13 Jbeta primers. Only in-frame clones appear in the TCRdb table, and some are missing; sequencing was by immunoSEQ multiplex PCR. The sample records 150,000 to 200,000 clones, about 85% being singletons. Sequenced input: PBMCs. Receptors originate from a woman in her 50s in good health and CMV-seropositive.

V is TRBV10-1 and J is TRBJ2-5; 11 bases align to TRBD2. The length of the CDR3 is 18 residues. Germline assignment: CDR1 WNHNN and CDR2 SYGVQD (reference sequence). With 0 bases clipped from V and 4 bases from J, the junction kept 10 bases outside the gene matches. The CDR3 is CASSESGLLAGVTETQYF. CDR3 nucleotides: TGCGCCAGCAGTGAGTCGGGCCTACTAGCGGGAGTTACAGAGACCCAGTACTTC.

This clone came up a few times. J is TRBJ1-4 and V is TRBV14; 7 bases align to TRBD1. Germline V gives CDR1 SGHDN, CDR2 FVKESK. J was trimmed by 3 bases and V by 2 bases; bases with no gene match: 9. This CDR3 has 17 amino acids. The CDR3 spells CASSQLPTGTANEKLFF. DNA of the CDR3: TGTGCCAGCAGCCAACTACCGACAGGGACAGCTAATGAAAAACTGTTTTTT.

The CDR3 here is CASSEGLSGNTIYF. Here the CDR3 DNA reads TGTGCCAGCAGTGAAGGACTCTCTGGAAACACCATATATTTT. The chain uses TRBV2 and TRBJ1-3; D remains ambiguous. CDR3 length: 14 amino acids. CDR1 SNHLY and CDR2 FYNNEI come from the germline V gene. Trimming took off 1 base at V and 0 bases at J, with 4 bases between the two ends.

This clone came up once. The V and J genes are TRBV15 and TRBJ2-1; weak D call: TRBD2 (6 bases). V was cut by 5 bases and J by 8 bases, with 13 bases left in between. Germline CDR1 reads LNHNV; CDR2 reads YYDKDF (reference sequence). The CDR3 consists of 13 residues. For the CDR3, the DNA is TGTGCCACCAGCGAGGACTACCGACATGAGCAGTTCTTC. Its translation is CATSEDYRHEQFF.

The chain employs TRBV18 and TRBJ2-2; TRBD2 is a possible D gene (5 bases). CDR1 and CDR2 (germline): KGHSH, LQKENI. V lost 10 bases and J 3 bases, leaving 18 bases between the germline ends. CDR3 length equals 15 residues. The CDR3 loop is CATHARDTDTGELFF. Here the CDR3 DNA reads TGTGCCACCCACGCCCGGGATACTGACACCGGGGAGCTGTTTTTT. Drawing the rest from reference TRBV18 and TRBJ2-2, the complete variable domain is NAGVMQNPRHLVRRRGQEARLRCSPMKGHSHVYWYRQLPEEGLKFMVYLQKENIIDESGMPKERFSAEFPKEGPSILRIQQVVRGDSAAYFCATHARDTDTGELFFGEGSRLTVL.

This clone was seen a few times. The V and J genes are TRBV10-3 and TRBJ1-4; the match to TRBD1 covers 7 bases. Germline V gene lookup returns CDR1 ENHRY and CDR2 SYGVKD. The CDR3 totals 14 residues. Losses at the gene ends were 3 bases for V and 6 bases for J; bases not matched to a gene: 4. CDR3 region: CAISDSQGDEKLFF. The CDR3 nucleotides read TGTGCCATCAGTGACTCCCAGGGGGATGAAAAACTGTTTTTT.

V usage is TRBV2 and J usage is TRBJ1-2; tentative D call: TRBD1 (5 bases). Per the germline V gene, CDR1 is SNHLY and CDR2 is FYNNEI. Between the trimmed V and J ends, which lost 5 bases and 3 bases, there was a span of 10 bases. The CDR3 runs 13 residues. The CDR3 sequence: CASSTGLDYGYTF. CDR3 DNA sequence: TGTGCCAGCAGTACAGGATTGGACTATGGCTACACCTTC.

The chain employs TRBV15 and TRBJ2-1, with D uncertain. Per the germline V gene, CDR1 is LNHNV and CDR2 is YYDKDF (reference sequence). This CDR3 contains 13 residues. Trimming left V 3 bases short and J 7 bases short, with 10 bases between. The CDR3: CATSSGSGNEQFF. DNA of the CDR3: TGTGCCACCAGCAGTGGATCCGGGAATGAGCAGTTCTTC.

The chain joins TRBV19 to TRBJ2-7; D is possibly TRBD1 (5 bases). Trimming stripped 0 bases from V and 6 bases from J, with 12 bases between. This CDR3 has 14 amino acids. Germline CDR1 and CDR2: LNHDA and SQIVND (reference sequence). This chain's CDR3 is CASSIDAGIGEQYF. In DNA, the CDR3 is TGTGCCAGTAGTATAGATGCAGGGATTGGCGAGCAGTACTTC.

The chain carries TRBV28 and TRBJ2-2; 9 nucleotides agree with TRBD2. Germline values: CDR1 MDHEN, CDR2 SYDVKM. The CDR3 contains 15 residues. V gave up 4 bases and J gave up 5 bases; unmatched junction bases: 5. The CDR3 loop is CASSSLAGGTGELFF. The CDR3 DNA sequence: TGTGCCAGCAGTTCTCTGGCGGGAGGGACCGGGGAGCTGTTTTTT.

The chain links TRBV4-3 to TRBJ1-1; TRBD1 agrees at 9 bases. The CDR3 covers 16 residues. Germline lookup yields CDR1 LGHNA and CDR2 YSLEER. Trimming cost V 0 bases and J 5 bases; bases outside gene matches: 7. This CDR3 is CASSQDFGTGRTEAFF. DNA of the CDR3: TGCGCCAGCAGCCAAGATTTTGGGACAGGGAGGACTGAAGCTTTCTTT.

The rearrangement joins TRBV5-1 to TRBJ2-1, with a possible D match to TRBD2 (6 bases). Trimming removed 2 bases at V and 6 bases at J, with 21 bases between. The CDR3 loop spans 17 amino acids. CDR1 is SGHRS, CDR2 YFSETQ, per germline. The CDR3 loop reads CASSFTIGRAGVNEQFF. CDR3 DNA sequence: TGCGCCAGCAGCTTTACTATCGGGAGAGCCGGGGTCAATGAGCAGTTCTTC.

In regard to this clone: Mismatch with germline at one junction end may stem from a read error. The J gene is TRBJ2-1, the V gene TRBV7-7; D is ambiguous. This CDR3 has 13 amino acids. CDR1 is SSHAT and CDR2 is FNYEAQ in the germline V gene (reference sequence). CDR3 protein: CASSFSSNNEQFF. Written as DNA, the CDR3 is TGTGCTAGCAGCTTTTCGAGCAACAATGAGCAGTTCTTC.

The chain couples TRBV5-4 to TRBJ2-7; no firm D call. This CDR3 has 11 residues. CDR1 is SGHNT, CDR2 YYREEE, per germline (reference sequence). With 0 bases removed from V and 9 bases from J, the gap between germline ends came to 7 bases. CDR3 sequence reads: CASSLDGRQYF. CDR3 sequence (DNA): TGTGCCAGCAGCTTGGACGGTCGGCAGTACTTC.

The V call is TRBV5-5, the J call TRBJ1-5; tentatively, D is TRBD1 (6 bases). Looked up from germline, CDR1 is SGHKS and CDR2 is YYEKEE (reference sequence). V was trimmed by 2 bases and J by 3 bases, leaving 18 bases between them. The CDR3 loop spans 17 amino acids. The CDR3: CASSLRGGDLLNQPQHF. The CDR3 DNA follows: TGTGCCAGCAGCTTAAGGGGGGGGGACCTCCTCAATCAGCCCCAGCATTTT.

The chain is built from TRBV6-5 and TRBJ1-1; D is unresolved. Germline V gene data show CDR1 as MNHEY and CDR2 as SVGAGI. Trimming pared 0 bases from V and 4 bases from J, leaving 12 bases between. CDR3 length: 15 amino acids. The CDR3 nucleotides read TGTGCCAGCAGTTACTCGACTATCCCGGGCACTGAAGCTTTCTTT. It specifies CASSYSTIPGTEAFF.

For the CDR3, the DNA is TGTGCCAGTAGCCCTTTGGGCGGGACAGGGCCAGATACGCAGTATTTT. This sequence encodes CASSPLGGTGPDTQYF. The rearrangement links TRBV19 to TRBJ2-3; 9 nucleotides match TRBD1. CDR3 length: 16 amino acids. CDR1 and CDR2 (germline): LNHDA, SQIVND (reference sequence). The V gene end was trimmed by 6 bases and the J gene end by 4 bases; junction bases not matched to a gene: 11.